The entry that follows covers one T cell receptor (beta chain) sequence. The table came from immunoSEQ multiplex PCR; TCRdb's copy has only in-frame clones and leaves some out. The table records roughly 6,700 clones, approximately 88% of them present only once. This sample stems from a study of blood T cell repertoires in COVID-19. V shed 2 bases, J shed 2 bases, and the junction held 6 bases outside the gene matches. CDR1 is SGDLS and CDR2 is YYNGEE in the germline V gene. The CDR3 spans 16 residues. V usage is TRBV9 and J usage is TRBJ2-3; 9 bases align to TRBD2. Sequenced material: peripheral blood. The receptor comes from a human donor in a cohort sampled during active COVID-19. Here the CDR3 DNA reads TGTGCCAGCAGCGTTAGCGGGAGACAACTCACAGATACGCAGTATTTT. Its protein is CASSVSGRQLTDTQYF.